Below, one TCR beta chain is given with its context. What this receptor recognizes is not known. No much larger clone is present one base from it, and per-base qualities are unavailable. The data were taken from a study of cytomegalovirus exposure and HLA in healthy donors (dated by TCRdb to the late 2010s). Context from the whole study: According to an earlier analysis of 587 of the donors, some 170 million T cells yielded roughly 110 million unique TCR beta sequences and approximately 300 Gb of sequence data. The later analysis used no new phenotypic data to find candidate immune exposures, relying instead on TCR beta sequences and their occurrence across donors. Along with the approximately 600-subject first cohort, a separate validation cohort of over a hundred different subjects was used. Alongside the repertoire data, information on donor age, sex, ethnicity and CMV serostatus was compiled. Every repertoire in the discovery cohort had been generated on one and the same sequencing platform. An earlier analysis of more than 450 of the donors used high-throughput TCR beta sequencing to judge whether each TCR beta V gene segment behaved as functional or pseudogenic. An early release that covered some 640 HLA-typed donors contained 300 to 350 gigabases of sequencing data and around 85 million unique TCR sequences. The T cell repertoires of about 700 subjects were profiled by immunosequencing and related to cytomegalovirus serostatus. The genetic ancestry cluster associated with self-reported Caucasian donors included about four fifths of the 398 genotyped donors. To study patterns of TCR occurrence, a later analysis re-analyzed previously published TCR beta repertoires from 500 to 850 donors and added high-resolution HLA genotyping. Typing coverage varied by locus: roughly 629-630 donors for A, B, C, DRB1 and DQB1; roughly 500 for DQA1; over 600 for DPA1; about 450 for DPB1. The aim of the study was to test whether cataloging public T cell receptors could identify signatures of past pathogen exposure. On average, roughly 250,000 unique TCR beta nucleotide sequences were sequenced per donor among 398 genotyped donors of the cohort, with around 19% of those sequences being non-productive. HLA typing included class I and class II loci at four-digit resolution. The study combined high-throughput TCR immunosequencing, statistical association of individual TCRs with disease status, and machine learning to predict cytomegalovirus infection status. Because of strong linkage in the cohort, a few DR-DQ haplotypes were treated as single units for association and clustering. In a later genetic analysis, genome-wide SNP genotypes for about 60% of the 666 donors were used, and that subset was treated as a discovery cohort.

On the study overall, not on this receptor specifically: A cluster of highly shared sequence variants was judged likely to be a technical artifact of the sequencing pipeline. In an earlier analysis of some 540 of the donors, most TCR beta V segments appeared in productive rearrangements about 87% or about 30% of the time, broadly matching IMGT annotations. Linkage disequilibrium might explain the correlated functional status among segregating V segments, but an unknown experimental factor could not be ruled out. The study gave a list of 150 to 200 TCR beta chains associated with cytomegalovirus. A later analysis associated 16,951 TCR beta sequences with specific HLA alleles at a false discovery rate of 0.05. Assigning TCR associations to individual alleles was difficult when HLA alleles, especially DR and DQ, strongly co-occurred. A later genetic analysis reported fewer N-insertions in productive TCRs among donors in an Asian-associated ancestry cluster than the roughly 650-donor mean. Most TCR sequences were observed very rarely across donors, whereas some public TCRs were present in many individuals. A further reported finding was that TCR beta sequences accurately predicted the HLA-A and HLA-B alleles for most subjects in the first cohort. A later analysis reported that several top co-occurrence clusters appeared linked to parvovirus B19, influenza, CMV and Epstein-Barr virus. A later genetic analysis associated a missense DCLRE1C variant with V-gene and J-gene trimming of TCR beta chains, and an independent cohort replicated the association. In a later analysis, TCR association rates were found to vary across HLA loci, with the most associated TCRs seen for DRB1 alleles and the fewest for HLA-C alleles. In a later analysis, HLA-associated TCR beta chains were found to be more clonally expanded and to have lower generation probabilities than equally common non-associated chains. Because some donors lacked HLA typing at each locus, the association tests relied only on the typed subset. In this cohort, only TCR beta chains were sequenced, and detectable features were limited by the absence of alpha or paired-chain data. Some IMGT-functional V segments, including TRBV6-2 and TRBV6-3, could not be told apart with the 87-base-pair reads, so those segments were excluded. The only immune exposure information available for the cohort was CMV serostatus. The earlier analysis of approximately 540 of the donors excluded some 15 rarely observed V segments, including chromosome 9 orphons, because counts were too low. In both the original and validation cohorts, the classifier was reported to diagnose cytomegalovirus status with high specificity and sensitivity. It was suggested by the authors that the approach could potentially be generalized to other disease states and immunological phenotypes. A later analysis found that most CMV-associated TCR beta chains appeared HLA-restricted, with HLA associations seemingly driven largely by CMV exposure. Presence/absence analyses assumed roughly uniform sequencing depth across donors, an assumption that may not hold. A few of the identified cytomegalovirus-associated TCR beta chains were confirmed in vitro to be specific for cytomegalovirus antigens.

The cohort comprised several hundred healthy bone marrow donors. At the time of sampling, all cohort members were nominally healthy, though unrecorded immune exposures were likely present. The donor tested CMV seronegative and was one of the 352 seronegative cohort members. A peripheral blood sample was collected from each donor, and TCR beta sequencing was performed on peripheral blood mononuclear cells. The Qiagen DNeasy Blood Extraction Kit was used to extract genomic DNA from the blood cell samples. The library relied on the immunoSEQ multiplex PCR assay. A mixture of 60 forward primers for TCR Vbeta segments and 13 reverse primers for TCR Jbeta segments was used in the multiplex PCR. Amplification of the CDR3 region of rearranged TCR beta genes was performed with a multiplex PCR assay on genomic DNA. Amplified TCR beta libraries were sequenced as 87-base-pair reads on the Illumina HiSeq System. Processing in the source paper ran as follows. A later analysis tallied roughly 78 million unique TCR beta chains across the 660 or so repertoires, and approximately 9.9 million of those chains were shared by two or more donors. A nearest-neighbor algorithm error-corrected the raw reads and collapsed the reads into unique sequences, merging closely related sequences to remove PCR and sequencing errors. To assign V, D and J gene segments, CDR3 sequences were aligned to IMGT reference sequences. For a sequence to be retained, a match of at least six nucleotides to both a V gene segment and a J gene segment was required. Rearrangements were classified as productive when the CDR3 lacked stop codons and remained in frame with V and J, and all other rearrangements were classified as non-productive. CDR3 was defined by IMGT convention, running from the second conserved V-encoded cysteine to the conserved J-encoded phenylalanine. The earlier analysis of 550 to 650 of the donors excluded any sequence lacking an unambiguous match to a single V gene segment. In an earlier analysis of approximately 590 of the donors, a V segment was called functional when productive rearrangements were above 56.7%, and segregating when the standard deviation between donors exceeded 5%. A statistical classification framework was built to diagnose cytomegalovirus status from the catalog of TCR beta chain sequences. In a later analysis, TCR nucleotide sequences were compared against IMGT/GENE-DB human TR gene sequences so that V and J genes could be assigned. The TCRdist pipeline was used in a later analysis to assign CDR3 sequences and most-parsimonious VDJ recombination scenarios. In a later analysis, each TCR beta chain was defined by its CDR3 amino acid sequence together with its V-gene family, and reads without a unique V-gene family were excluded. In a later analysis, a few hundred highly shared, low-generation-probability nucleotide sequences were removed to address suspected cross-contamination and a sequencing artifact. A later analysis calculated a clonal expansion index for each public chain from normalized within-repertoire ranks of inferred template counts. A later analysis computed generation probabilities with a VDJ recombination model fitted to out-of-frame rearrangements, and checked the results against IGoR. In a later analysis, hypergeometric tests were used to score TCR-TCR, TCR-HLA and TCR-CMV co-occurrence, with a repertoire-size bias correction applied to TCR pairs. False discovery rates were estimated in a later analysis by permuting HLA or CMV assignments 20 times. A later analysis grouped co-occurring TCRs with DBSCAN, adding TCRdist sequence similarity when clustering within HLA-allele-positive subsets. Co-occurrence clustering excluded repertoires with fewer than 30,000 or more than 120,000 public chains, plus five with anomalous nucleotide sharing. TCRdb limited this immuneACCESS table to in-frame rearrangements with V and J called. A share of clones is missing; checked studies link under half to unresolved V genes, and the rest is unexplained. That table furnishes V, J and clone size, whereas the DNA furnished D and trimming. Within this sample are about 230,000 clones, with roughly 84% of them counted one time only. Roughly 0.22% of the sample is held by the ten biggest clonotypes.

CDR1 and CDR2 are read off the germline V gene as SGHRS and YFSETQ. Deletion took 0 bases off V and 5 bases off J, with a span of 20 bases between the germline ends. The CDR3 contains 17 residues, cysteine and phenylalanine counted. Only the CDR3 DNA stays, 51 bases, in frame from base 1. Rearrangement joined TRBV5-1 to TRBJ1-2; too little of a D gene remains to name it. This clonotype was sampled from a girl aged 2-10 years in good health and CMV-seronegative. The sample consisted of PBMCs. The CDR3 is CASSLESLDGGRYGYTF. The DNA is TGCGCCAGCAGCTTGGAATCATTGGACGGAGGGCGGTATGGCTACACCTTC.